This passage covers 30 T cell receptor beta chains from one sample sequenced in a study of technical replicates of blood from a few donors. Profiled with immunoSEQ multiplex PCR; TCRdb holds only in-frame clones, not every one. This sample carries 55,000 to 80,000 clones, approximately 93% of them seen once, and the ten largest clones take 0.25% to 0.3%. Sequencing was performed on T cells isolated from PBMCs. The receptors were sampled from a human donor in good health.

This rearrangement joins TRBV14 to TRBJ1-2; D is perhaps TRBD1 (5 bases). This CDR3 contains 14 residues. CDR1 is SGHDN and CDR2 is FVKESK in the germline V gene. Between the trimmed V and J ends, which lost 3 bases and 6 bases, there was a span of 14 bases. The CDR3, as DNA: TGTGCCAGCAGCCATAATCTTGTCAGGGATGGCTACACCTTC. This translates into CASSHNLVRDGYTF.

The chain is built from TRBV11-3 and TRBJ1-6; D is uncertain. The CDR3 loop spans 15 amino acids. Trimming left V 1 base short and J 8 bases short, with 12 bases between. CDR1 SGHNT and CDR2 YENEEA come from the germline V gene. The CDR3 loop reads CASSLGEGYHSPLHF. CDR3 coding DNA: TGTGCCAGCAGCTTAGGGGAGGGATACCATTCACCCCTCCACTTT. The whole variable domain, remainder taken from reference TRBV11-3 and TRBJ1-6, is EAGVVQSPRYKIIEKKQPVAFWCNPISGHNTLYWYLQNLGQGPELLIRYENEEAVDDSQLPKDRFSAERLKGVDSTLKIQPAELGDSAVYLCASSLGEGYHSPLHFGNGTRLTVT.

V is TRBV7-9 and J is TRBJ1-6, with D perhaps matching TRBD1 (6 bases). V shed 1 base and J shed 13 bases, with 14 bases lying between them. The germline V gene has CDR1 SEHNR and CDR2 FQNEAQ (reference sequence). The CDR3 loop spans 14 amino acids. CDR3 DNA sequence: TGTGCCAGCAGCTTAGAGCTGGGGGCCGCCCCCCTCCACTTT. Translating gives CASSLELGAAPLHF.

A single count supports this clone. The chain recombines TRBV4-1 with TRBJ2-1, with TRBD2 matching over 10 bases. Germline V gene lookup returns CDR1 MGHRA and CDR2 YSYEKL. Trimming at V came to 6 bases and at J to 0 bases, leaving 5 bases not matched to a gene. This CDR3 is 16 amino acids long. In nucleotides, the CDR3 is TGCGCCAGCAGGGGTACTAGCGGGAACTCCTACAATGAGCAGTTCTTC. Translating gives CASRGTSGNSYNEQFF.

This chain links TRBV28 with TRBJ2-3; TRBD1 aligns across 10 bases. The trim removed 5 bases at V and 1 base at J, leaving 6 bases unmatched. The CDR3 has 16 residues. Germline values: CDR1 MDHEN, CDR2 SYDVKM. This CDR3 reads CASSPGTGARTDTQYF. CDR3 in DNA: TGTGCCAGCAGTCCCGGGACAGGGGCGCGCACAGATACGCAGTATTTT.

The chain combines TRBV27 with TRBJ1-1, with a tentative D call TRBD1 (6 bases). The germline V gene encodes CDR1 MNHEY and CDR2 SMNVEV (reference sequence). The CDR3 runs 14 residues. Trimming took 4 bases from V and 0 from J, leaving 9 bases between them. Written as DNA, the CDR3 is TGTGCCAGCAGTTGGACAGATATGAACACTGAAGCTTTCTTT. Encoded protein: CASSWTDMNTEAFF.

This chain connects TRBV27 to TRBJ2-5, with 8 nucleotides matching TRBD2. Germline CDR1 and CDR2: MNHEY and SMNVEV (reference sequence). V shed 3 bases, J shed 5 bases, and the junction held 5 bases outside the gene matches. The CDR3 covers 14 residues. The CDR3 reads CASSFIGGGETQYF. CDR3 DNA: TGTGCCAGCAGTTTCATTGGCGGGGGGGAGACCCAGTACTTC.

The chain has TRBV6-4 and TRBJ1-2, with a tentative D call TRBD1 (6 bases). There are 14 residues in the CDR3. Trimming removed 0 bases at V and 8 bases at J, with 13 bases between. The V gene's germline CDR1 is MRHNA and CDR2 SNTAGT. CDR3 coding DNA: TGTGCCAGCAGTGACTCGTCAGGGGCGCGAGGCTACACCTTC. Residues: CASSDSSGARGYTF.

This chain links TRBV29-1 with TRBJ1-2; no clear D gene. V was shortened by 4 bases and J by 2 bases, with 5 bases between the two germline ends. Germline lookup yields CDR1 SQVTM and CDR2 ANQGSEA. The CDR3 has 11 amino acids. CDR3 protein: CSVVENYGYTF. As DNA, the CDR3 is TGCAGCGTTGTCGAGAACTATGGCTACACCTTC.

The rearrangement links TRBV7-9 to TRBJ1-6; D remains ambiguous. V was shortened by 5 bases and J by 7 bases, with 9 bases between the two germline ends. Germline assignment: CDR1 SEHNR and CDR2 FQNEAQ (reference sequence). The CDR3 length is 13 residues. The CDR3 loop reads CASSPEGNSPLHF. In DNA, the CDR3 is TGTGCCAGCAGCCCAGAGGGCAATTCACCCCTCCACTTT.

This clone came up once. CDR3 nucleotides: TGTGCCAGCAGCTTAAGTGGGGGGGCGGGAGATACGCAGTATTTT. It translates to CASSLSGGAGDTQYF. The chain couples TRBV7-3 to TRBJ2-3, with D maybe TRBD2 (7 bases). V was cut by 1 base and J by 5 bases, with 13 bases left in between. The germline gives CDR1 SGHTA, CDR2 FQGTGA. This CDR3 is 15 amino acids long.

V usage is TRBV5-4 and J usage is TRBJ1-1; D gene unclear. Trimming took 4 bases from V and 0 from J, leaving 7 bases between them. The germline gives CDR1 SGHNT, CDR2 YYREEE (reference sequence). This CDR3 has 13 residues. CDR3 sequence (DNA): TGTGCCAGCAGCGCAGCGTTGAACACTGAAGCTTTCTTT. This encodes CASSAALNTEAFF.

CDR3 sequence: CASSWEDRGPNEQFF. The CDR3, as DNA: TGTGCCAGCAGCTGGGAGGACAGGGGGCCAAATGAGCAGTTCTTC. The chain couples TRBV2 to TRBJ2-1; 11 bases match TRBD1. V gave up 6 bases and J gave up 7 bases; unmatched junction bases: 8. CDR3 length: 15 amino acids. Germline-derived CDR1 and CDR2 are SNHLY and FYNNEI. The whole variable domain, filled in from reference TRBV2 and TRBJ2-1, reads EPEVTQTPSHQVTQMGQEVILRCVPISNHLYFYWYRQILGQKVEFLVSFYNNEISEKSEIFDDQFSVERPDGSNFTLKIRSTKLEDSAMYFCASSWEDRGPNEQFFGPGTRLTVL.

The rearrangement uses TRBV28 and TRBJ2-1, with 9 positions matching TRBD2. The CDR3 is 14 amino acids. Trimming at V came to 8 bases and at J to 1 base, leaving 3 bases not matched to a gene. The germline V gene encodes CDR1 MDHEN and CDR2 SYDVKM. CDR3 sequence: CASGSGSSYNEQFF. In DNA form, the CDR3 reads TGTGCCAGCGGTAGCGGGAGTTCCTACAATGAGCAGTTCTTC.

This clone was picked up a small number of times. The rearrangement links TRBV28 to TRBJ1-1, with D hard to call. There are 14 residues in the CDR3. The germline gives CDR1 MDHEN, CDR2 SYDVKM. Trimming removed 3 bases at V and 1 base at J, with 9 bases between. The DNA for the CDR3 is TGTGCCAGCAGTTTGCTTCTAGCGAACACTGAAGCTTTCTTT. Translating gives CASSLLLANTEAFF. Combining the CDR3 with reference TRBV28 and TRBJ1-1 gives the whole variable domain DVKVTQSSRYLVKRTGEKVFLECVQDMDHENMFWYRQDPGLGLRLIYFSYDVKMKEKGDIPEGYSVSREKKERFSLILESASTNQTSMYLCASSLLLANTEAFFGQGTRLTVV.

The J gene is TRBJ1-5, the V gene TRBV5-1; TRBD1 is a possible D gene (5 bases). CDR1 is SGHRS, CDR2 YFSETQ, per germline. The length of the CDR3 is 13 residues. Trimming removed 1 base at V and 4 bases at J, with 6 bases between. Here the CDR3 reads CASSLRGNQPQHF. CDR3 coding DNA: TGCGCCAGCAGCTTGAGGGGAAATCAGCCCCAGCATTTT.

This chain connects TRBV7-2 to TRBJ2-1; D remains unclear. This CDR3 comprises 14 residues. Germline CDR1 SGHTA, CDR2 FQGNSA. V lost 4 bases and J lost 8, with 15 bases in between. CDR3 nucleotide sequence: TGTGCCAGCAGCTCCCAGCCCGTCGGAGATGAGCAGTTCTTC. Protein: CASSSQPVGDEQFF.

This rearrangement joins TRBV6-1 to TRBJ1-1; tentative D call: TRBD1 (6 bases). V lost 4 bases to trimming and J lost 5 bases, with 20 bases between them. Germline CDR1 is MNHNS and CDR2 is SASEGT. The CDR3 is made up of 16 amino acids. The CDR3 is CASSATGFQRGTEAFF. DNA of the CDR3: TGTGCCAGCAGTGCTACAGGGTTTCAACGGGGTACTGAAGCTTTCTTT.

This rearrangement joins TRBV5-1 to TRBJ2-5, with 8 bases aligning to TRBD1. Germline CDR1 and CDR2: SGHRS and YFSETQ. The V segment lost 2 bases and the J segment 5 bases; nucleotides outside the gene matches: 2. This CDR3 has 13 residues. The CDR3 coding sequence is TGCGCCAGCAGCTTCACAGGGGGGGAGACCCAGTACTTC. Protein product: CASSFTGGETQYF.

The rearrangement joins TRBV2 to TRBJ1-5, with no clear D. The CDR3 is made up of 15 amino acids. V was shortened by 7 bases and J by 8 bases, with 21 bases between the two germline ends. Germline loops: CDR1 SNHLY, CDR2 FYNNEI. As DNA, the CDR3 is TGTGCCAGCACTCCGGTTGGAACGGGGTTGGAGCCCCAGCATTTT. Protein sequence: CASTPVGTGLEPQHF. The variable domain in full, with the rest retrieved from reference TRBV2 and TRBJ1-5, is EPEVTQTPSHQVTQMGQEVILRCVPISNHLYFYWYRQILGQKVEFLVSFYNNEISEKSEIFDDQFSVERPDGSNFTLKIRSTKLEDSAMYFCASTPVGTGLEPQHFGDGTRLSIL.

A single count supports this clone. The chain carries TRBV27 and TRBJ1-5, with D possibly being TRBD1 (5 bases). Germline CDR1 is MNHEY and CDR2 is SMNVEV (reference sequence). Trimming shortened V by 6 bases and J by 5 bases, and 17 bases separated the two germline ends. The CDR3 runs 15 residues. CDR3 DNA sequence: TGTGCCAGCAGCCCCCGGGACTTCAGTGATCAGCCCCAGCATTTT. Translated, it gives CASSPRDFSDQPQHF.

The rearrangement links TRBV13 to TRBJ2-7; 8 positions match TRBD2. Trimming cost V 0 bases and J 2 bases; bases outside gene matches: 6. CDR1 PRHDT and CDR2 FYEKMQ come from the germline V gene (reference sequence). The CDR3 sequence is 16 residues long. CDR3 loop: CASSLGLAGGTYEQYF. DNA for the CDR3: TGTGCCAGCAGCTTAGGTCTCGCGGGGGGAACCTACGAGCAGTACTTC.

This clone was counted once. The chain is built from TRBV7-6 and TRBJ2-7, with TRBD2 as a possible D gene (5 bases). This CDR3 spans 14 amino acids. Trimming cost V 5 bases and J 0 bases, with 11 bases left between them. Germline CDR1 SGHVS, CDR2 FNYEAQ. CDR3 residues: CASSPAGSSYEQYF. CDR3 DNA: TGTGCCAGCAGCCCCGCGGGCAGCTCCTACGAGCAGTACTTC.

The rearrangement uses TRBV10-2 and TRBJ2-7; 10 nucleotides align to TRBD2. The CDR3 consists of 16 residues. V trimming: 3 bases; J trimming: 5 bases; junction bases outside the gene matches: 10. Germline V gene sequence: CDR1 WSHSY, CDR2 SAAADI. CDR3 in amino acids: CASSDPSSGRSNEQYF. The CDR3 DNA sequence: TGCGCCAGCAGTGACCCGTCTAGCGGGAGAAGTAACGAGCAGTACTTC.

The chain couples TRBV5-1 to TRBJ1-5; D unresolved. The V end lost 3 bases, the J end lost 5 bases, and 15 bases lay between the germline ends. The CDR3 extends over 15 amino acids. Germline assignment: CDR1 SGHRS and CDR2 YFSETQ. DNA for the CDR3: TGCGCCAGCAGCTGGGTCGGAGACCCAGATCAGCCCCAGCATTTT. Protein: CASSWVGDPDQPQHF.

The chain has TRBV19 and TRBJ1-5, with D unclear. Trimming shortened V by 3 bases and J by 3 bases, and 12 bases separated the two germline ends. Germline assignment: CDR1 LNHDA and CDR2 SQIVND (reference sequence). CDR3 length equals 15 residues. As DNA, the CDR3 is TGTGCCAGTAGTATGTCGGGGTTTGACAATCAGCCCCAGCATTTT. Protein: CASSMSGFDNQPQHF. Complete variable domain (other parts from reference TRBV19 and TRBJ1-5): DGGITQSPKYLFRKEGQNVTLSCEQNLNHDAMYWYRQDPGQGLRLIYYSQIVNDFQKGDIAEGYSVSREKKESFPLTVTSAQKNPTAFYLCASSMSGFDNQPQHFGDGTRLSIL.

The CDR3 loop is CASSSAGATNEKLFF. The CDR3 DNA reads as TGTGCCAGCAGCAGCGCGGGAGCAACTAATGAAAAACTGTTTTTT. The V and J genes are TRBV28 and TRBJ1-4, with D unresolved. CDR1 and CDR2 (germline): MDHEN, SYDVKM. The CDR3 has 15 residues. Trimming took 6 bases from V and 0 from J, leaving 11 bases between them. Based on the CDR3 plus reference TRBV28 and TRBJ1-4, the full variable domain is DVKVTQSSRYLVKRTGEKVFLECVQDMDHENMFWYRQDPGLGLRLIYFSYDVKMKEKGDIPEGYSVSREKKERFSLILESASTNQTSMYLCASSSAGATNEKLFFGSGTQLSVL.

V usage is TRBV5-1 and J usage is TRBJ2-3, with 10 bases that match TRBD1. CDR3 length: 16 residues. Losses at the gene ends were 4 bases for V and 2 bases for J; bases not matched to a gene: 7. Germline V gives CDR1 SGHRS, CDR2 YFSETQ. The CDR3, as DNA: TGCGCCAGCAGCAAAGGGACAGGGGCCCTCACAGATACGCAGTATTTT. Protein product: CASSKGTGALTDTQYF.

The chain carries TRBV29-1 and TRBJ2-5, with TRBD1 identical over 7 bases. This CDR3 has 14 amino acids. In germline, CDR1 is SQVTM, CDR2 ANQGSEA. Trimming at V came to 8 bases and at J to 1 base, leaving 10 bases not matched to a gene. The CDR3: CSTSTTGVQETQYF. The CDR3 DNA follows: TGCAGCACCAGTACTACAGGGGTCCAAGAGACCCAGTACTTC.

The V and J genes are TRBV6-4 and TRBJ2-3; 7 bases are a match to TRBD2. The CDR3 sequence is 14 residues long. Germline V gives CDR1 MRHNA, CDR2 SNTAGT. The trim removed 2 bases at V and 3 bases at J, leaving 2 bases unmatched. The CDR3 sequence is CASSDRGETDTQYF. In DNA form, the CDR3 reads TGTGCCAGCAGTGACCGGGGGGAAACAGATACGCAGTATTTT.